These T cell receptor beta chains were read from a single sample in a study of blood T cell repertoires in COVID-19. Produced via immunoSEQ multiplex PCR; TCRdb's table is partial and in-frame only. Here the sample spans hundreds of thousands of clones, roughly 90% being singletons. Sequencing used peripheral blood. The receptors were gathered from a man aged 35-49 years with acute or convalescent COVID-19. Both conserved end residues are part of each CDR3. The D gene is left open where the match is weak. The size field is filled for only some rows; it gives once, few, many or a size class.

CDR3 DNA,CDR3 protein,clone size,J gene,V gene,D gene
TGCAGCGTCGCGACAGGGGGTAATTCACCCCTCCACTTT,CSVATGGNSPLHF,few,TRBJ1-6,TRBV29-1,TRBD1
TGTGCCAGCAGTGTGACAGGGCTGGTTGGCTACACCTTC,CASSVTGLVGYTF,-,TRBJ1-2,TRBV12-3/TRBV12-4,TRBD1
TGTGCCAGCAGCAAATCTTGGGACTACCCCGGGGAGCTGTTTTTT,CASSKSWDYPGELFF,-,TRBJ2-2,TRBV7-9,TRBD2
TGTGCCAGCAGCTTCCGCGGGGTTGACCCCATAGAGACCCAGTACTTC,CASSFRGVDPIETQYF,-,TRBJ2-5,TRBV7-9,-
TGTGCCAGCAGTGAAGTACAGACCACAGATACGCAGTATTTT,CASSEVQTTDTQYF,-,TRBJ2-3,TRBV6-1,-
TGTGCCAGCACCCGGGAGGGGATTGGGGCCAACGTCCTGACTTTC,CASTREGIGANVLTF,-,TRBJ2-6,TRBV11-3,TRBD2
TGTGCCAGCAGCTTAGTCGGCGCGGGTTCGAACACTGAAGCTTTCTTT,CASSLVGAGSNTEAFF,-,TRBJ1-1,TRBV7-9,-
TGTGCCAGCAGTCCCGCGGGTAGCAATCAGCCCCAGCATTTT,CASSPAGSNQPQHF,once,TRBJ1-5,TRBV28,-
TGCGCCAGCAGCTGGGTGGGGGGGGCGGAAGGCTACACCTTC,CASSWVGGAEGYTF,-,TRBJ1-2,TRBV5-1,-
TGCGCCAGCAGCCACGGACCGGGACAGGGAAATTCACCCCTCCACTTT,CASSHGPGQGNSPLHF,few,TRBJ1-6,TRBV4-3,TRBD1
TGTGCCAGCAGCTTAAATGGGGGAGGGAACCAAGAGACCCAGTACTTC,CASSLNGGGNQETQYF,few,TRBJ2-5,TRBV7-3,TRBD2
TGTGCCACCCTCACTTTGGGACAGGGGGCCTACGAGCAGTACTTC,CATLTLGQGAYEQYF,-,TRBJ2-7,TRBV6-5,TRBD1
TGTGCCAGCACTATGGGCGGGGCCAACGTCCTGACTTTC,CASTMGGANVLTF,-,TRBJ2-6,TRBV12-3/TRBV12-4,-
TGTGCCACCAGCAGAACTTACTCTGGAAACACCATATATTTT,CATSRTYSGNTIYF,-,TRBJ1-3,TRBV15,-
TGTGCAAGTCGCTTAGTTTTTGGGACAGGGCTCTACGGCTACACCTTC,CASRLVFGTGLYGYTF,-,TRBJ1-2,TRBV12-2,-
TGTGCCAGCAGCCAGGGACAGGGCTTTGGCTATGGCTACACCTTC,CASSQGQGFGYGYTF,few,TRBJ1-2,TRBV7-6,TRBD1
TGTGCCAGCAGTCAACTCGACGGGGGAGAGCCCATTTATGGCTACACCTTC,CASSQLDGGEPIYGYTF,-,TRBJ1-2,TRBV28,-
TGTGCCAGACAACGCTCCTACGAGCAGTACTTC,CARQRSYEQYF,-,TRBJ2-7,TRBV5-4,-
TGTGCCAGCAGCGTAGCAGCCAGGGTTGAGACCCAGTACTTC,CASSVAARVETQYF,-,TRBJ2-5,TRBV9,-
TGCAGCGTTCGCCAGCGAGGGAACACCGGGGAGCTGTTTTTT,CSVRQRGNTGELFF,-,TRBJ2-2,TRBV29-1,-
TGTGCCACCAGACAGGGCCCTGAAGCTTTCTTT,CATRQGPEAFF,-,TRBJ1-1,TRBV6-1,TRBD1
TGCGCCAGCAGCTTACGACAGGGGGGTCACTATGGCTACACCTTC,CASSLRQGGHYGYTF,-,TRBJ1-2,TRBV5-1,TRBD1
TGTGCCAGCAGCGAGGGACAGATGAACACTGAAGCTTTCTTT,CASSEGQMNTEAFF,-,TRBJ1-1,TRBV5-4,TRBD1
TGTGCCAGCAGTTTGGCACAGAACACTGAAGCTTTCTTT,CASSLAQNTEAFF,-,TRBJ1-1,TRBV27,-
TGTGCCAGTAATAACAGGGGGCAATCGGGCTACACCTTC,CASNNRGQSGYTF,-,TRBJ1-2,TRBV19,TRBD1
TGTGCCAGCAGCCAAGAGTGGAGGGGCGGCTATGGCTACACCTTC,CASSQEWRGGYGYTF,-,TRBJ1-2,TRBV4-2,-
TGTGCCAGCAGTTACCCGGGAGGGGGATCAGATACGCAGTATTTT,CASSYPGGGSDTQYF,-,TRBJ2-3,TRBV6-5,TRBD2
TGTGCCAGCAGTGAGGGACAGCCTCCGGAGACCCAGTACTTC,CASSEGQPPETQYF,-,TRBJ2-5,TRBV27,TRBD1
TGTGCCAGTAGTATATCCACGGGGGGAAATTCACCCCTCCACTTT,CASSISTGGNSPLHF,-,TRBJ1-6,TRBV19,-
TGTGCCAGCAGTTACGGCAGGGGGGCCAATCAGCCCCAGCATTTT,CASSYGRGANQPQHF,-,TRBJ1-5,TRBV6-5,TRBD1
TGTGCCAGCAGCTCTCAAGGGACTAGCGGTCGCTACAATGAGCAGTTCTTC,CASSSQGTSGRYNEQFF,-,TRBJ2-1,TRBV7-3,TRBD2
TGTGCCAGCAGTTTATTAGGGGAGGGAAGCAATCAGCCCCAGCATTTT,CASSLLGEGSNQPQHF,-,TRBJ1-5,TRBV28,-
TGTGCCAGCAGCTACACAGGGGAGAGGGCAGATACGCAGTATTTT,CASSYTGERADTQYF,once,TRBJ2-3,TRBV7-9,TRBD1
TGTGCCAGCAGTCAAGCGGGGGTGTCAGGCTACACCTTC,CASSQAGVSGYTF,few,TRBJ1-2,TRBV3-1/TRBV3-2,-
TGTGCCAGCAGCGTAGGGCAGGGCCACTATGGCTACACCTTC,CASSVGQGHYGYTF,-,TRBJ1-2,TRBV9,-
TGTGCCAGCAGCTTGGGGGGAGAGCTTGAGCAGTTCTTC,CASSLGGELEQFF,-,TRBJ2-1,TRBV5-4,-
TGTGCCAGCACCCCTGACAGGTTTCAGCCCCAGCATTTT,CASTPDRFQPQHF,-,TRBJ1-5,TRBV12-3/TRBV12-4,-
TGTGCCAGCCTAATACAGGGGGCTTCAAATTCACCCCTCCACTTT,CASLIQGASNSPLHF,-,TRBJ1-6,TRBV2,TRBD1
TGTGCCAGCAGTTCGGTCGCACGGGACAGGGGTAGCGAGCAGTACTTC,CASSSVARDRGSEQYF,-,TRBJ2-7,TRBV28,TRBD1
TGTGCCAGCAGTCCCTCCCCGTGGAGCTCCTACAATGAGCAGTTCTTC,CASSPSPWSSYNEQFF,-,TRBJ2-1,TRBV27,-
TGTGCCAGCAGCCTCACGGGCCTAGCGGGGGGTCTAGAGACCCAGTACTTC,CASSLTGLAGGLETQYF,-,TRBJ2-5,TRBV7-2,TRBD2
TGTGCCAGCAGCTCTCGTCTAGCGGGAGTGGCAGATACGCAGTATTTT,CASSSRLAGVADTQYF,-,TRBJ2-3,TRBV7-8,TRBD2
TGTGCCAGCAGCTTGTGGGGCCTGGGGTCCTACGAGCAGTACTTC,CASSLWGLGSYEQYF,-,TRBJ2-7,TRBV7-2,-
TGTGCCAGCTCACCTGAGAGGAACTCTGGAAACACCATATATTTT,CASSPERNSGNTIYF,once,TRBJ1-3,TRBV18,-
TGTGCCAGCAGTTACCTAGCGGGGGCTCCAACCCTAGCCAAAAACATTCAGTACTTC,CASSYLAGAPTLAKNIQYF,few,TRBJ2-4,TRBV6-2/TRBV6-3,TRBD2